The clone carrying this TCR beta chain was recorded once. The data derive from a study of blood T cell repertoires in COVID-19. J was trimmed by 3 bases and V by 3 bases; bases with no gene match: 7. The CDR3 totals 16 residues. Germline-derived CDR1 and CDR2 are LGHDT and YNNKEL (reference sequence). Some clones are missing from TCRdb's copy, which holds only in-frame ones; the method was immunoSEQ multiplex PCR. Seen here are over 100,000 clones, roughly 91% observed once, and the top ten hold approximately 5%. Sequenced material: peripheral blood. The chain is built from TRBV3-1 (or the pseudogene TRBV3-2) and TRBJ2-1; 8 nucleotides agree with TRBD1. The source of this sequence is a human donor in a cohort sampled during active COVID-19. CDR3 in amino acids: CASSQGQVLYYNEQFF. Here the CDR3 DNA reads TGTGCCAGCAGCCAGGGACAGGTCTTGTACTACAATGAGCAGTTCTTC.